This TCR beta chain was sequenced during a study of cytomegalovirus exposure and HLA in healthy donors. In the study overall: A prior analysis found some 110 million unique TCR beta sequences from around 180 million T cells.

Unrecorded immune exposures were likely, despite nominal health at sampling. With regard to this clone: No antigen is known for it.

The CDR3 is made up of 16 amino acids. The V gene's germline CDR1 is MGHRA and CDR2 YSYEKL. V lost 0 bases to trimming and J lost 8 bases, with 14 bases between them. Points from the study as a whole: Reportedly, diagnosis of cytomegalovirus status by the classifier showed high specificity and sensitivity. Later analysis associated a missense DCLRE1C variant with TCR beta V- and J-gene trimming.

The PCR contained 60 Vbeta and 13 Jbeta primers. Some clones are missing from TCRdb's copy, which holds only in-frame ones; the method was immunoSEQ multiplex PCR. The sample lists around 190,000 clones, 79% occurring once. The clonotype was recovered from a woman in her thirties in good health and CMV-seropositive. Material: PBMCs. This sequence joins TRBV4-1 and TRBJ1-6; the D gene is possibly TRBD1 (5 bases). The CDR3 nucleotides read TGCGCCAGCAGCCAAGATCAGGGCGGGGAGTATTCACCCCTCCACTTT. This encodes CASSQDQGGEYSPLHF.